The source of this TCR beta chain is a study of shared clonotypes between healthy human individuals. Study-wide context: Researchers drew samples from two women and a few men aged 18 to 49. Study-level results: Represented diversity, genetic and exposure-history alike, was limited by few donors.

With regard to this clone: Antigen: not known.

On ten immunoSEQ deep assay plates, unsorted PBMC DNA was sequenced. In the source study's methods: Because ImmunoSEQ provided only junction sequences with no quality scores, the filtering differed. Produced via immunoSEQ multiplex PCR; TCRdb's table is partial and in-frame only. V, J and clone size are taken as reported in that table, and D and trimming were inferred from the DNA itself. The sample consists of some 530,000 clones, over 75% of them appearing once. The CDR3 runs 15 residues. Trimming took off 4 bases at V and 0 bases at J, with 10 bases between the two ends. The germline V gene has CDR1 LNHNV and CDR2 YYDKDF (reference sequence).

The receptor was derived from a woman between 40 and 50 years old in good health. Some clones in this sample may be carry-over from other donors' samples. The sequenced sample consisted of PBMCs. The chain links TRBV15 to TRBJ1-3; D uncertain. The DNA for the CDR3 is TGTGCCACCAGCATCGACATGCCCTCTGGAAACACCATATATTTT. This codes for CATSIDMPSGNTIYF.